This T cell receptor beta chain appears in the sequencing data of a study of blood T cell repertoires in COVID-19. The CDR3 runs 14 residues. Unmatched junction bases numbered 6, after V lost 5 bases and J lost 4 bases. CDR1 is LGHNA and CDR2 is YSLEER in the germline V gene. The method was immunoSEQ multiplex PCR; TCRdb's version includes in-frame clones alone and lacks a portion of them. This table has some 240,000 clones, 80% to 90% appearing once. J is TRBJ2-7 and V is TRBV4-3, with 9 nucleotides matching TRBD1. Input material: peripheral blood. This clonotype was obtained from a woman aged 40 to 55 who had recovered from COVID-19. The CDR3 DNA reads as TGCGCCAGCAGCGAACAGGGGGCAATTTACGAGCAGTACGTC. It codes for CASSEQGAIYEQYV.